One and the same sample provided the 8 T cell receptor beta chains below, sequenced in a study of graft-versus-host responses after intestinal transplantation. Their antigens remain unidentified. TCRdb keeps only in-frame clones here, not all; method: immunoSEQ multiplex PCR. The data show 85,000 to 100,000 clones, with approximately 90% seen just once and approximately 0.32% held by the top ten. The specimen comprised unstimulated CD4+ T cells sorted from spleen or lymph node cells, sampled before transplant. The receptors were gathered from a human donor who was the organ donor for an intestinal transplant.

This clone was observed a single time. This chain joins TRBV10-3 and TRBJ2-2, with 7 bases identical to TRBD2. With 5 bases clipped from V and 4 bases from J, the junction kept 4 bases outside the gene matches. The germline V gene has CDR1 ENHRY and CDR2 SYGVKD. CDR3 length: 14 amino acids. The CDR3 reads CAISPAGTTGELFF. CDR3 DNA: TGTGCCATCAGTCCAGCGGGGACCACCGGGGAGCTGTTTTTT.

In its sample, this clone was seen once. The chain uses TRBV6-6 and TRBJ2-5; D not certain. The V end was cut by 3 bases, the J end by 3 bases, with 5 bases between. CDR1 and CDR2 from the germline V gene are MNHNY and SVGAGI (reference sequence). The CDR3 consists of 12 residues. CDR3 sequence reads: CASSYSEETQYF. The CDR3 coding sequence is TGTGCCAGCAGTTATTCGGAAGAGACCCAGTACTTC.

The chain couples TRBV7-2 to TRBJ1-3; 7 nucleotides line up with TRBD1. V lost 2 bases to trimming and J lost 0 bases; unmatched junction nucleotides: 7. This CDR3 spans 17 amino acids. The V gene's germline CDR1 is SGHTA and CDR2 FQGNSA. The CDR3 region has the DNA TGTGCCAGCAGCTTATCGACAGGGCGACCCTCTGGAAACACCATATATTTT. Translating it yields CASSLSTGRPSGNTIYF.

V usage is TRBV6-4 and J usage is TRBJ2-7; 10 bases fit TRBD1. The CDR3 runs 16 residues. Germline V gene lookup returns CDR1 MRHNA and CDR2 SNTAGT. V shed 0 bases, J shed 5 bases, and the junction held 7 bases outside the gene matches. CDR3 DNA sequence: TGTGCCAGCAGTGACTCGGACCCGACAGGGGGCGACGAGCAGTACTTC. Encoded protein: CASSDSDPTGGDEQYF.

With respect to this clone: Relative to the germline gene, one junction end is altered; a read error may explain this. The chain is built from TRBV7-7 and TRBJ2-7; no reliable D call. The CDR3 loop spans 14 amino acids. The germline V gene encodes CDR1 SSHAT and CDR2 FNYEAQ (reference sequence). This CDR3 reads CASSLSPGSYEQYF. The DNA of the CDR3 is TGTGCTAGCAGTCTTAGCCCCGGGTCCTACGAGCAGTACTTC.

This chain connects TRBV5-6 to TRBJ1-6; unclear D gene. Germline V CDR1 and CDR2: SGHDT, YYEEEE. The CDR3 has 17 amino acids. V gave up 2 bases and J gave up 0 bases, with 12 bases separating them. The CDR3 DNA follows: TGTGCCAGCAGCTTCGGTCCTTTAAGCTCCTATAATTCACCCCTCCACTTT. Protein sequence: CASSFGPLSSYNSPLHF.

The CDR3 sequence: CASSQEGAGAHEQYF. Here the CDR3 DNA reads TGTGCCAGCAGCCAAGAAGGGGCGGGGGCCCACGAGCAGTACTTC. V gene TRBV4-2 combines with J gene TRBJ2-7, with D possibly TRBD2 on 7 matching bases. The V gene lost 0 bases and the J gene lost 5 bases, with 14 bases spanning the gap. Germline CDR1 is LGHNA and CDR2 is YNFKEQ. The CDR3 is 15 residues long.

This clone was recorded once. The chain has TRBV7-9 and TRBJ1-4; D is perhaps TRBD1 (5 bases). CDR1 is SEHNR and CDR2 is FQNEAQ in the germline V gene (reference sequence). Trimming shortened V by 5 bases and J by 7 bases, and 17 bases separated the two germline ends. This CDR3 region has 15 residues. The CDR3 sequence: CASSPPDTWGEKLFF. CDR3 nucleotides: TGTGCCAGCAGCCCCCCGGACACTTGGGGTGAAAAACTGTTTTTT.